This T cell receptor beta chain was recovered during a study of blood T cells in healthy people across ages. Study outcomes and limitations: Researchers deemed the diversity estimates from one million T cells underestimates.

Notes on this clonotype: Its antigen is undetermined.

Researchers collected ten milliliters of peripheral blood from every single donor. Every sample had a minimum of 6.5 million PBMCs isolated. A second PCR, run for roughly 7 to 11 cycles, used a sample-barcoded 5' primer plus a J-beta primer mix. Through a template-switch adaptor with 12 random nucleotides, each cDNA molecule received a tag. TCRdb redid the calling of the 5' RACE reads with MiXCR, one entry per CDR3 protein. The data hold over 1,300,000 distinct CDR3 sequences, with approximately 63% observed a single time. The V segment lost 5 bases and the J segment 4 bases; nucleotides outside the gene matches: 7. From germline, CDR1 is SGHRS and CDR2 YFSETQ. CDR3 length: 14 residues.

The sequenced sample consisted of blood. The receptor comes from a man between 18 and 29 years old in good health. This chain joins TRBV5-1 and TRBJ2-7, with 9 bases fitting TRBD1. As DNA, the CDR3 is TGCGCCAGCAGGCTACAGGGGGCAGGTTACGAGCAGTACTTC. Its translation is CASRLQGAGYEQYF.